Listed here are 32 T cell receptor beta chains from one sample, sequenced in a study of T cell repertoires in cytomegalovirus infection (dated by TCRdb to the late 2010s). The reads were generated on an Illumina HiSeq 1500. TCRdb reprocessed the public reads (quality trimming at Q25 with fastp, clone calling with MiXCR) and kept in-frame beta chains. Rows with one shared CDR3 protein collapse into an entry with the most common genes and DNA. The sample contains 90,000 to 120,000 distinct CDR3 sequences, 20% to 25% of them found a single time. The ten largest clones add up to roughly 43% of the sample. Sequenced sample: CD8+ T cells from PBMCs. These receptors were collected from a human donor in good health (CMV status not recorded). Some clones in this sample may be carry-over from other donors' samples.

V and J are TRBV10-3 and TRBJ2-7, with TRBD1 as a possible D gene (5 bases). The germline V and J ends were trimmed by 4 bases and 4 bases, with 8 bases remaining between them. This CDR3 spans 12 amino acids. Germline CDR1 and CDR2: ENHRY and SYGVKD. The CDR3 region has the DNA TGTGCCATCAGTGGCGACAGTTACGAGCAGTACTTC. Its protein product is CAISGDSYEQYF.

A few counts support this clonotype. This chain connects TRBV13 to TRBJ2-1; 8 bases agree with TRBD2. Germline trimming cut 5 bases from V and 10 bases from J; bases unmatched to any gene: 10. CDR1 is PRHDT, CDR2 FYEKMQ, per germline (reference sequence). The CDR3 is 14 residues long. This CDR3 reads CASSPRLAGAEQFF. The CDR3 DNA reads TGTGCCAGCAGCCCACGGCTAGCGGGTGCGGAGCAGTTCTTC.

This clonotype has a handful of counts. The chain combines TRBV6-2 or TRBV6-3 with TRBJ2-7, with 7 bases lining up with TRBD2. CDR1 is MNHEY and CDR2 is SVGEGT in the germline V gene. Trimming took 6 bases from V and 0 from J; bases not matched to a gene: 5. This CDR3 contains 14 residues. In DNA, the CDR3 is TGTGCCAGCAGCGGCGGGGACTACTCCTACGAGCAGTACTTC. This translates into CASSGGDYSYEQYF.

This clonotype was seen a few times. The rearrangement uses TRBV6-1 and TRBJ1-3; D is unresolved. The V end was cut by 4 bases, the J end by 2 bases, with 12 bases between. The germline CDR1 and CDR2 sequences are MNHNS and SASEGT. The CDR3 consists of 15 residues. DNA for the CDR3: TGTGCCAGCAGTGCGTCTATGGGCACTGGAAACACCATATATTTT. Translating gives CASSASMGTGNTIYF.

This clonotype was found many times. The rearrangement joins TRBV7-9 to TRBJ2-5; either TRBD1 or TRBD2 may fit D (5 bases each). There are 14 residues in the CDR3. From germline, CDR1 is SEHNR and CDR2 FQNEAQ (reference sequence). Deletions cut 5 bases from V and 4 bases from J, with 14 bases between. The CDR3 sequence is CASSNPGRTETQYF. In nucleotides, the CDR3 is TGTGCCAGCAGCAACCCGGGGCGCACAGAGACCCAGTACTTC.

This clonotype was counted at least ten times. The rearrangement links TRBV27 to TRBJ1-5, with D maybe TRBD1 (5 bases). The germline CDR1 and CDR2 sequences are MNHEY and SMNVEV (reference sequence). The CDR3 extends over 15 amino acids. Trimming shortened V by 5 bases and J by 3 bases, and 14 bases separated the two germline ends. In DNA form, the CDR3 reads TGTGCCAGCAGTCCGTTGACAGCCGTCAATCAGCCCCAGCATTTT. Its translation is CASSPLTAVNQPQHF.

V is TRBV10-3 and J is TRBJ2-7; D could derive from TRBD1 or TRBD2 (5 bases each). CDR3 length: 16 residues. The germline gives CDR1 ENHRY, CDR2 SYGVKD. With 0 bases removed from V and 0 bases from J, the gap between germline ends came to 12 bases. The DNA for the CDR3 is TGTGCCATCAGTGAGTCGGCCGGGACGAGCTCCTACGAGCAGTACTTC. Its translation: CAISESAGTSSYEQYF.

The chain employs TRBV28 and TRBJ1-2; TRBD1 is a possible D gene (6 bases). Germline V lookup: CDR1 MDHEN, CDR2 SYDVKM. The CDR3 loop spans 13 amino acids. The germline V and J ends were trimmed by 4 bases and 7 bases, with 13 bases remaining between them. CDR3 sequence: CASSWLQGSGYTF. Written as DNA, the CDR3 is TGTGCCAGCAGTTGGTTACAGGGCTCTGGCTACACCTTC.

CDR3 DNA: TGTGCCACCAGCCGACAGGGAGAGAGGAGCAATCAGCCCCAGCATTTT. It yields the protein CATSRQGERSNQPQHF. The rearrangement joins TRBV6-6 to TRBJ1-5; 7 positions match TRBD1. V lost 10 bases and J lost 1; bases outside the gene matches: 13. Germline V gene lookup returns CDR1 MNHNY and CDR2 SVGAGI (reference sequence). This CDR3 comprises 16 residues.

The V and J genes are TRBV29-1 and TRBJ2-5, with D possibly called TRBD1 or TRBD2 (5 bases each). The V end lost 6 bases, the J end lost 0 bases, and 14 bases lay between the germline ends. The germline V gene encodes CDR1 SQVTM and CDR2 ANQGSEA. The CDR3 is 14 residues long. The CDR3 nucleotides are TGCAGCGTCCCGGGGCCGGAGAACCAAGAGACCCAGTACTTC. Translation gives CSVPGPENQETQYF.

This clonotype was observed a few times. The chain carries TRBV7-6 and TRBJ2-3; D perhaps matches TRBD2 (5 bases). This CDR3 has 14 amino acids. V gave up 1 base and J gave up 2 bases, with 7 bases separating them. Germline CDR1 and CDR2: SGHVS and FNYEAQ. The CDR3 region has the DNA TGTGCCAGCAGCTTAGAAGCGGCCACAGATACGCAGTATTTT. Its translation is CASSLEAATDTQYF.

The chain couples TRBV28 to TRBJ1-1; D might be TRBD1 (5 bases). CDR1 MDHEN and CDR2 SYDVKM come from the germline V gene. V was cut by 1 base and J by 3 bases, with 9 bases left in between. This CDR3 has 14 residues. The CDR3 DNA reads as TGTGCCAGCAGTTTATCCCAGGGTTACACTGAAGCTTTCTTT. This translates into CASSLSQGYTEAFF.

The rearrangement joins TRBV11-2 to TRBJ2-4; 7 positions match TRBD1. This CDR3 has 16 residues. CDR1 SGHAT and CDR2 FQNNGV come from the germline V gene. Trimming removed 0 bases from V and 0 bases from J; junction bases left unmatched: 2. The CDR3 sequence is CASSLEDRLAKNIQYF. CDR3 nucleotide sequence: TGTGCCAGCAGCTTAGAGGACAGGCTAGCCAAAAACATTCAGTACTTC.

This clonotype was observed at least ten times. Here the CDR3 reads CASSQDKQRGTYEQYF. In DNA, the CDR3 is TGCGCCAGCAGCCAAGATAAACAGCGGGGGACCTACGAGCAGTACTTC. The rearrangement joins TRBV4-1 to TRBJ2-7; TRBD2 matches 8 bases. The CDR3 is 16 amino acids. The germline V gene encodes CDR1 MGHRA and CDR2 YSYEKL. V gave up 0 bases and J gave up 2 bases; unmatched junction bases: 6.

This clonotype was found a few times. The rearrangement uses TRBV5-4 and TRBJ1-2, with 8 bases aligning to TRBD1. The CDR3 length is 15 residues. The V segment lost 4 bases and the J segment 3 bases; nucleotides outside the gene matches: 8. The germline V gene has CDR1 SGHNT and CDR2 YYREEE (reference sequence). CDR3 DNA: TGTGCCAGCAGCGGTGGGGACAGGCGAGACTATGGCTACACCTTC. It codes for CASSGGDRRDYGYTF.

This clonotype was detected a few times. The genes are TRBV6-6 and TRBJ1-3; 7 bases are a match to TRBD1. CDR1 is MNHNY and CDR2 is SVGAGI in the germline V gene (reference sequence). The CDR3 consists of 15 residues. The trim removed 6 bases at V and 0 bases at J, leaving 5 bases unmatched. As DNA, the CDR3 is TGTGCCAGCAGGCCACAGGGGATCTCTGGAAACACCATATATTTT. Its protein product is CASRPQGISGNTIYF.

Many counts were recorded for this clonotype. The chain combines TRBV7-2 with TRBJ2-7; 13 nucleotides agree with TRBD2. The CDR3 contains 15 residues. J was trimmed by 2 bases and V by 5 bases; bases with no gene match: 3. In germline, CDR1 is SGHTA, CDR2 FQGNSA. CDR3: CASSPTSGGTYEQYF. Written as DNA, the CDR3 is TGTGCCAGCAGCCCGACTAGCGGGGGGACCTACGAGCAGTACTTC.

The chain joins TRBV7-8 to TRBJ2-7; 9 bases line up with TRBD1. This CDR3 spans 16 amino acids. CDR1 and CDR2 from the germline V gene are SGHVS and FQNEAQ. V was clipped by 4 bases and J by 3 bases; unmatched bases: 10. CDR3 nucleotides: TGTGCCAGCAGCTCCCTTCCGGGACAGGGTGGCTACGAGCAGTACTTC. Protein: CASSSLPGQGGYEQYF.

This clonotype has a count of ten or more. The CDR3 bases are TGTGCCAGCAGCCACGAGGCTAGGCCCTACGAGCAGTACTTC. Translated, it gives CASSHEARPYEQYF. The chain carries TRBV7-6 and TRBJ2-7; D gene uncertain. Per germline, CDR1 SGHVS and CDR2 FNYEAQ. The CDR3 totals 14 residues. V was pared by 5 bases and J by 2 bases, with 13 bases between.

This CDR3 reads CASSPARSAKNIQYF. The CDR3 DNA follows: TGTGCCAGCAGCCCAGCACGGTCGGCCAAAAACATTCAGTACTTC. This sequence joins TRBV7-8 and TRBJ2-4; D gene unclear. CDR1 is SGHVS and CDR2 is FQNEAQ in the germline V gene. The CDR3 spans 15 residues. Trimming shortened V by 5 bases and J by 1 base, and 12 bases separated the two germline ends.

The V call is TRBV7-9, the J call TRBJ2-1, with TRBD2 matching over 11 bases. The length of the CDR3 is 20 residues. Per the germline V gene, CDR1 is SEHNR and CDR2 is FQNEAQ (reference sequence). With V trimmed by 2 bases and J by 6 bases, 18 bases remained unmatched. Here the CDR3 reads CASSLPQLAGGPIVSNEQFF. Here the CDR3 DNA reads TGTGCCAGCAGCTTACCCCAATTAGCGGGAGGGCCTATCGTTTCCAATGAGCAGTTCTTC. Drawing the rest from reference TRBV7-9 and TRBJ2-1, the complete variable domain is DTGVSQNPRHKITKRGQNVTFRCDPISEHNRLYWYRQTLGQGPEFLTYFQNEAQLEKSRLLSDRFSAERPKGSFSTLEIQRTEQGDSAMYLCASSLPQLAGGPIVSNEQFFGPGTRLTVL.

Many counts were recorded for this clonotype. J is TRBJ1-3 and V is TRBV7-4; D uncertain. CDR1 and CDR2 from the germline V gene are SGHVT and SQSDAQ. V lost 1 base to trimming and J lost 16 bases, with 17 bases between them. This CDR3 has 13 amino acids. The DNA of the CDR3 is TGTGCCAGCAGCTTAGTCAGCGTGACTCCTGGGTATTTT. Its translation: CASSLVSVTPGYF.

This chain uses TRBV5-8 with TRBJ2-1; either TRBD1 or TRBD2 may supply D (5 bases each). The CDR3 runs 14 residues. Germline V gene lookup returns CDR1 SGHTS and CDR2 YDEGEE. The V and J ends lost 4 bases and 9 bases respectively, with 17 bases between them. The CDR3 region is CASSQKGRVVEQFF. The DNA for the CDR3 is TGTGCCAGCAGCCAAAAGGGACGGGTAGTTGAGCAGTTCTTC.

The V call is TRBV28, the J call TRBJ2-1, with 10 bases identical to TRBD1. This CDR3 region has 14 residues. Per germline, CDR1 MDHEN and CDR2 SYDVKM. Trimming took 3 bases from V and 6 from J; bases not matched to a gene: 2. The CDR3 is CASSFDRGPNEQFF. CDR3 nucleotides: TGTGCCAGCAGTTTCGACAGGGGGCCCAATGAGCAGTTCTTC.

The rearrangement joins TRBV5-1 to TRBJ1-1; 12 positions agree with TRBD1. Germline values: CDR1 SGHRS, CDR2 YFSETQ. Trimming took 4 bases from V and 5 from J; bases not matched to a gene: 9. CDR3 length equals 16 residues. CDR3 amino acids: CASSRTGQGARTEAFF. In DNA, the CDR3 is TGCGCCAGCAGCCGGACGGGACAGGGGGCAAGGACTGAAGCTTTCTTT.

This clonotype was seen more than once but under ten times. The rearrangement links TRBV28 to TRBJ2-7; no clear D. V was shortened by 5 bases and J by 0 bases, with 23 bases between the two germline ends. Germline loops: CDR1 MDHEN, CDR2 SYDVKM. The length of the CDR3 is 18 residues. The CDR3 DNA is TGTGCCAGCAGTCCTCCCTACCCTAGGCAGCCGAGCTCCTACGAGCAGTACTTC. It yields the protein CASSPPYPRQPSSYEQYF.

This clonotype was counted many times. The chain has TRBV7-6 and TRBJ2-5, with D tentatively TRBD1 (6 bases). The CDR3 extends over 14 amino acids. V was shortened by 4 bases and J by 1 base, with 10 bases between the two germline ends. CDR1 is SGHVS, CDR2 FNYEAQ, per germline. CDR3 in DNA: TGTGCCAGCAGCTCTCGGACAGCCCAAGAGACCCAGTACTTC. Translated: CASSSRTAQETQYF.

This clonotype was counted between two and nine times. J is TRBJ2-7 and V is TRBV19; D possibly corresponds to TRBD1 (6 bases). The CDR3 consists of 13 residues. Germline CDR1 reads LNHDA; CDR2 reads SQIVND (reference sequence). Trimming shortened V by 9 bases and J by 1 base, and 13 bases separated the two germline ends. The DNA of the CDR3 is TGTGCCAGCTCTATAGGGGGTTCCTACGAGCAGTACTTC. Encoded protein: CASSIGGSYEQYF.

This clonotype was seen at least ten times. V usage is TRBV6-2 or TRBV6-3 and J usage is TRBJ1-1, with D perhaps matching TRBD1 (5 bases). This CDR3 region has 20 residues. CDR1 is MNHEY and CDR2 is SVGEGT in the germline V gene. Between the trimmed V and J ends, which lost 4 bases and 1 base, there was a span of 28 bases. The CDR3 nucleotides read TGTGCCAGCAGTTCCATCAATACACCCCTACAGGAATCCACGAACACTGAAGCTTTCTTT. It encodes CASSSINTPLQESTNTEAFF.

The table lists this clonotype with a few counts. The J gene is TRBJ2-4, the V gene TRBV6-1; TRBD1 matches 10 bases. The CDR3 consists of 16 residues. V lost 6 bases to trimming and J lost 3 bases; unmatched junction nucleotides: 8. Per the germline V gene, CDR1 is MNHNS and CDR2 is SASEGT. The CDR3 coding sequence is TGTGCCAGCAGAGCGACAGGGGGCGAGGTCAAAAACATTCAGTACTTC. Its translation: CASRATGGEVKNIQYF.

The genes are TRBV7-6 and TRBJ2-1; 8 nucleotides match TRBD2. CDR3 length: 16 residues. Trimming removed 1 base from V and 10 bases from J; junction bases left unmatched: 12. Germline lookup yields CDR1 SGHVS and CDR2 FNYEAQ. As DNA, the CDR3 is TGTGCCAGCAGCTTAGATACGGGGGGGCCTTTCAAAGAGCAGTTCTTC. It encodes CASSLDTGGPFKEQFF. The variable domain in full, completed from reference TRBV7-6 and TRBJ2-1, reads GAGVSQSPRYKVTKRGQDVALRCDPISGHVSLYWYRQALGQGPEFLTYFNYEAQQDKSGLPNDRFSAERPEGSISTLTIQRTEQRDSAMYRCASSLDTGGPFKEQFFGPGTRLTVL.

Ten or more counts support this clonotype. V and J are TRBV28 and TRBJ2-5; a weak D match, TRBD2 (6 bases). Trimming removed 3 bases from V and 3 bases from J, with 17 bases in between. This CDR3 has 16 residues. Germline assignment: CDR1 MDHEN and CDR2 SYDVKM. The CDR3 bases are TGTGCCAGCAGTTTTCTGGGAGGAAGAGCCAAAGAGACCCAGTACTTC. This sequence encodes CASSFLGGRAKETQYF.